The text below deals with one TCR beta chain. The CDR3 totals 16 residues. J was trimmed by 7 bases and V by 4 bases; bases with no gene match: 11. Germline-derived CDR1 and CDR2 are SGDLS and YYNGEE. The sample is drawn from a study of cytomegalovirus exposure and HLA in healthy donors. The PCR employed 60 Vbeta primers together with 13 Jbeta primers. Generated by immunoSEQ multiplex PCR, the TCRdb table keeps only in-frame clones and is missing some. The sample includes more than 50,000 clones, about 70% of them seen just once. V is TRBV9 and J is TRBJ2-1, with TRBD2 matching over 10 bases. The receptor was isolated from a woman aged 45-60 years in good health and CMV-seropositive. The sequencing sample was made of PBMCs. The CDR3 loop is CASSIGLAARRNEQFF. The CDR3 DNA sequence: TGTGCCAGCAGCATCGGACTAGCGGCCAGGAGAAATGAGCAGTTCTTC.